This T cell receptor beta chain was documented in a study of regulatory T cells in long-lasting Graves disease. Time point defined: newly diagnosed GD, antithyroid drugs for less than 3 months. PBMC-derived RNA was used for the TCR library. From an endocrinology department in Xi'an, China, came the patients. With iRepertoire HTBI primers and Arm-PCR of CDR3 regions, TCR beta libraries were built. TCRdb independently ran MiXCR on the multiplex PCR reads; one entry per CDR3 protein. The data contain around 230,000 distinct CDR3 sequences, around 20% of them singletons. Study outcomes and limitations: Persistent patients shared more public clonotypes (approximately 2,700) than newly diagnosed patients (around 1,000). TCR diversity was lower in persistent than newly diagnosed Graves' disease.

This clonotype has more than one count but fewer than ten. Its antigen remains unknown. No conserved phenylalanine or tryptophan ends this CDR3, so it is likely a read error. The sequenced sample was peripheral blood mononuclear cells (PBMCs), obtained at new diagnosis, from a patient treated with antithyroid drugs. The receptor was derived from a female donor with Graves disease.

The CDR3 reads CATSEELTGELFS. CDR3 DNA: TGTGCCACCAGTGAGGAACTCACCGGGGAGCTGTTTTCT. The chain links TRBV24-1 to TRBJ2-2; unclear D gene. CDR3 length: 13 residues. Germline V lookup: CDR1 KGHDR, CDR2 SFDVKD. V lost 4 bases and J 4 bases, leaving 6 bases between the germline ends.